The T cell receptor (beta chain) under discussion was sequenced for a study of T-cell memory formation after mild COVID-19. From 5'RACE with constant-segment primers came TCR alpha and TCR beta cDNA libraries that carried sample barcodes and UMIs. TCRdb fed the 5' RACE reads into MiXCR, producing one record per CDR3 protein. The sample carries hundreds of thousands of distinct CDR3 sequences, roughly 26% recorded once. Trimming removed 5 bases at V and 1 base at J, with 17 bases between. Germline V lookup: CDR1 SEHNR, CDR2 FQNEAQ (reference sequence). This CDR3 spans 16 amino acids. The sample holds a few counts of this clonotype. Its antigen is currently unknown. Whole-study findings and limits: Among clones contracting day 15 to 85, CD4/CD8 was balanced, whereas later expanders leaned CD4+. Contracting CD8+ clones were enriched in EMRA, CD4+ mainly in CM and EM. Cross-reactive memory apparently joined, as some responding clones appeared in pre-infection memory.

The clonotype originates from an adult woman who had mild COVID-19 (a few samples of this study predate the infection). Cell type and time point are not known. The source material was PBMCs or a T cell subset sorted from them (not recorded which). The J gene is TRBJ1-1, the V gene TRBV7-9; the D gene is possibly TRBD1 (6 bases). CDR3 sequence (DNA): TGTGCCAGCAGCCCTAGGGGGGGGAATTGGAACACTGAAGCTTTCTTT. Translating gives CASSPRGGNWNTEAFF.